This T cell receptor beta chain was captured in a study of blood T cell repertoires in COVID-19. This CDR3 has 15 residues. Germline CDR1 is MDHEN and CDR2 is SYDVKM. Trimming removed 1 base at V and 2 bases at J, with 11 bases between. Profiled with immunoSEQ multiplex PCR; TCRdb holds only in-frame clones, not every one. The sample includes some 97,000 clones, 80% to 90% of them seen just once. J is TRBJ1-2 and V is TRBV28; tentatively, D is TRBD1 (5 bases). The sequence was collected from a woman in her forties or fifties who had recovered from COVID-19. Sequenced: PBMCs or T cells enriched from blood (not recorded which). The CDR3 DNA reads TGTGCCAGCAGTTTATTGGGGGGTTTCAACTATGGCTACACCTTC. Encoded protein: CASSLLGGFNYGYTF.